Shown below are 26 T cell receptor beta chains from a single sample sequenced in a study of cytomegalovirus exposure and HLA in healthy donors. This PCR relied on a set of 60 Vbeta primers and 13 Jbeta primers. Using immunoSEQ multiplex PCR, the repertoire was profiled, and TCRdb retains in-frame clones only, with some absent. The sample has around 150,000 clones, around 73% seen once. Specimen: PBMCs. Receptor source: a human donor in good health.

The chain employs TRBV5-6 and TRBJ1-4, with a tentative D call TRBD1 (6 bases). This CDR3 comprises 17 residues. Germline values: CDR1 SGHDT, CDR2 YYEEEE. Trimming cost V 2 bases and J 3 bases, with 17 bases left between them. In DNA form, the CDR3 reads TGTGCCAGCAGCTTATTTACAGGGCGGTTAGCTAATGAAAAACTGTTTTTT. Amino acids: CASSLFTGRLANEKLFF.

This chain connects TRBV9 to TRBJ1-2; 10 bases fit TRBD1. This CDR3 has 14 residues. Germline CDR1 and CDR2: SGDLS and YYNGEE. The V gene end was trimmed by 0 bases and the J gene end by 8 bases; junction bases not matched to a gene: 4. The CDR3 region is CASSVGQGAEGYTF. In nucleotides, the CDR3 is TGTGCCAGCAGCGTAGGACAGGGGGCAGAGGGCTACACCTTC.

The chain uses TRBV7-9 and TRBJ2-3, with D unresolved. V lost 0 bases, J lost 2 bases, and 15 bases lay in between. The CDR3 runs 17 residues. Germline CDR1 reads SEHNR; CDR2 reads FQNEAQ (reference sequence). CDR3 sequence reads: CASSLAHPPRPTDTQYF. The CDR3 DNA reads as TGTGCCAGCAGCTTAGCTCACCCCCCCAGGCCCACAGATACGCAGTATTTT.

The CDR3 DNA is TGTGCCAGCAGTTTTCTGGGGGCTCGGAACTACGAGCAGTACTTC. It translates to CASSFLGARNYEQYF. The chain couples TRBV27 to TRBJ2-7, with D possibly matching TRBD1 (6 bases). CDR3 size: 15 residues. Germline CDR1 and CDR2: MNHEY and SMNVEV (reference sequence). V lost 3 bases and J lost 3, with 15 bases in between.

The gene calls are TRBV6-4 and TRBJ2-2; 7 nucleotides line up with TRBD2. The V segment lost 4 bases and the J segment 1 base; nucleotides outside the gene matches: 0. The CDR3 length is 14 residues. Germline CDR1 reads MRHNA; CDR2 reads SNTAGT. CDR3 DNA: TGTGCCAGCAGTGCTAGCGGGAACACCGGGGAGCTGTTTTTT. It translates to CASSASGNTGELFF.

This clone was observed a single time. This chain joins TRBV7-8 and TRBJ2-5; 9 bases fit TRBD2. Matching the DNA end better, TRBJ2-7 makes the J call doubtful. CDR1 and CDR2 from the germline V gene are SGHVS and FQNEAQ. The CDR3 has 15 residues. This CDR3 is CASSLGAGGTYEQYF. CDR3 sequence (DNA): TGTGCCAGCAGCTTAGGGGCGGGGGGGACCTACGAGCAGTACTTC.

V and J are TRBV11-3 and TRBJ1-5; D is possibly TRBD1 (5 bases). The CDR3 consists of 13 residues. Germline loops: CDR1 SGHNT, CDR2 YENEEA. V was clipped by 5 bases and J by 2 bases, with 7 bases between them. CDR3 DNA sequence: TGTGCCAGCAGCCAACAGGGCAATCAGCCCCAGCATTTT. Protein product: CASSQQGNQPQHF. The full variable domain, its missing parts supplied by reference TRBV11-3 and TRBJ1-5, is EAGVVQSPRYKIIEKKQPVAFWCNPISGHNTLYWYLQNLGQGPELLIRYENEEAVDDSQLPKDRFSAERLKGVDSTLKIQPAELGDSAVYLCASSQQGNQPQHFGDGTRLSIL.

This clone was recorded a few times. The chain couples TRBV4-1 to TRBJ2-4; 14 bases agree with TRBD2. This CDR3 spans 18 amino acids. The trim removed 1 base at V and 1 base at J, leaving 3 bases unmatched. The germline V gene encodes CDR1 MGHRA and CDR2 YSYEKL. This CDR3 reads CASSQGLAGGPAKNIQYF. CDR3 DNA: TGCGCCAGCAGCCAAGGACTAGCGGGAGGGCCTGCCAAAAACATTCAGTACTTC.

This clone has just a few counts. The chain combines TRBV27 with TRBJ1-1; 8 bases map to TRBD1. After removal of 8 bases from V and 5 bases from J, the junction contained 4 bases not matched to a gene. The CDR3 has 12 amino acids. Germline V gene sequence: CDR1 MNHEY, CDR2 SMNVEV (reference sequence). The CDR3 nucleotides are TGTGCCAGCGGCAGACAGGGGACTGAAGCTTTCTTT. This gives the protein CASGRQGTEAFF.

CDR3 amino acids: CASSQESSGGAYEQYF. The CDR3 DNA reads as TGCGCCAGCAGCCAAGAATCTAGCGGGGGGGCTTACGAGCAGTACTTC. The chain carries TRBV4-1 and TRBJ2-7; 12 bases are a match to TRBD2. J gave up 4 bases and V 0 bases, and 4 bases lay outside the gene matches. The CDR3 sequence is 16 residues long. Germline V gives CDR1 MGHRA, CDR2 YSYEKL.

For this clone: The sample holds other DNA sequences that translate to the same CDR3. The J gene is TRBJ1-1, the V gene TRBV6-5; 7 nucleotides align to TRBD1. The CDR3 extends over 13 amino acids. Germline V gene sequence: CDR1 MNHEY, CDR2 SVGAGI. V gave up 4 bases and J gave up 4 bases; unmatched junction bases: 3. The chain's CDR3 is CASSLQGSTEAFF. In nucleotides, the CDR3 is TGTGCCAGCAGTTTACAGGGGAGCACTGAAGCTTTCTTT.

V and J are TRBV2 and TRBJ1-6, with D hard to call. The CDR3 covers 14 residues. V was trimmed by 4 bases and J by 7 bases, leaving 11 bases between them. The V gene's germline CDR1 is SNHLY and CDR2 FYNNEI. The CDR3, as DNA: TGTGCCAGCAGTGTTCGACTACAGAATTCACCCCTCCACTTT. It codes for CASSVRLQNSPLHF.

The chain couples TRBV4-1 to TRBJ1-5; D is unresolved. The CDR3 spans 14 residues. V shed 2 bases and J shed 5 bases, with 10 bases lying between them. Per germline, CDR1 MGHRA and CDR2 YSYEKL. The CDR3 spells CASSQQVIDQPQHF. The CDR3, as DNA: TGCGCCAGCAGCCAACAGGTAATCGATCAGCCCCAGCATTTT.

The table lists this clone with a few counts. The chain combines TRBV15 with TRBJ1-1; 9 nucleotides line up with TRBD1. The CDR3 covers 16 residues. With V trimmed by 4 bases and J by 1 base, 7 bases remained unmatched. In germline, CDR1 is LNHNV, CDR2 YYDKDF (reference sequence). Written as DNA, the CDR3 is TGTGCCACCAGCACAGGGACAGGGTTTTGGAACACTGAAGCTTTCTTT. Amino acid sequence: CATSTGTGFWNTEAFF.

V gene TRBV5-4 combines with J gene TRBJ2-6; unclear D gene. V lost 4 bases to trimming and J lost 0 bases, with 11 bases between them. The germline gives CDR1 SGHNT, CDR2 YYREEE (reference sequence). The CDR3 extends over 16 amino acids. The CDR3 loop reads CASSIMSSSGANVLTF. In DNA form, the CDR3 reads TGTGCCAGCAGCATCATGAGCTCCTCTGGGGCCAACGTCCTGACTTTC.

CDR3 residues: CASSLDGGGGVSSYEQYF. As DNA, the CDR3 is TGTGCCAGCAGCTTAGATGGAGGGGGAGGGGTGAGCTCCTACGAGCAGTACTTC. The rearrangement uses TRBV11-2 and TRBJ2-7; D possibly corresponds to TRBD2 (7 bases). The CDR3 length is 18 residues. V lost 0 bases and J 0 bases, leaving 18 bases between the germline ends. The germline V gene has CDR1 SGHAT and CDR2 FQNNGV.

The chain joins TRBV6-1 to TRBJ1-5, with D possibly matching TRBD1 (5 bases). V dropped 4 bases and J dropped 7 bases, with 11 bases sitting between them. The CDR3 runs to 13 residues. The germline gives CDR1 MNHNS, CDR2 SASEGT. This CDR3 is CASSGGEMQPQHF. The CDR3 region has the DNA TGTGCCAGCAGTGGGGGGGAGATGCAGCCCCAGCATTTT.

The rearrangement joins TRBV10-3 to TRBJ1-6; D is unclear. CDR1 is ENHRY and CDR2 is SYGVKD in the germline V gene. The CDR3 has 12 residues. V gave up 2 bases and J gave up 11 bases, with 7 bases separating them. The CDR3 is CAISEGRPPLHF. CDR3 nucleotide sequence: TGTGCCATCAGTGAGGGGAGACCACCCCTCCACTTT.

CDR3: CASSSRGLSEKLFF. The CDR3 nucleotides are TGTGCCAGCAGCTCCAGGGGGCTGAGTGAAAAACTGTTTTTT. The V gene is TRBV5-8, the J gene TRBJ1-4; 8 bases align to TRBD1. With V trimmed by 3 bases and J by 7 bases, 5 bases remained unmatched. CDR1 is SGHTS and CDR2 is YDEGEE in the germline V gene. CDR3 length: 14 amino acids.

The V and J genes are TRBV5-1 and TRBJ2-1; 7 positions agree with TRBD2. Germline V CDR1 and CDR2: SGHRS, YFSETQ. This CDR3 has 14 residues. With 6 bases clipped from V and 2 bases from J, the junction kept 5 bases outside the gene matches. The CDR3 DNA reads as TGCGCCAGCACCCGGACTAGTCCCTACAATGAGCAGTTCTTC. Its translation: CASTRTSPYNEQFF.

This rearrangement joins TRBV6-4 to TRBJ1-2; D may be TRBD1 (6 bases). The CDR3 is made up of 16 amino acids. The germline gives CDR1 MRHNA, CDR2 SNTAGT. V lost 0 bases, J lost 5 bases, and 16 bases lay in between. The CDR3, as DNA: TGTGCCAGCAGTGACTCTACGAGGGGGTTTGGGTATGGCTACACCTTC. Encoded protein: CASSDSTRGFGYGYTF.

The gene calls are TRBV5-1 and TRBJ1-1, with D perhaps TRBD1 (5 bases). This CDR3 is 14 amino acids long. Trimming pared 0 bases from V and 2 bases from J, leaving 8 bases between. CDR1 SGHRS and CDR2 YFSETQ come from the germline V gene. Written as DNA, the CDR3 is TGCGCCAGCAGCTTGGCTGGACACAACACTGAAGCTTTCTTT. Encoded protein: CASSLAGHNTEAFF.

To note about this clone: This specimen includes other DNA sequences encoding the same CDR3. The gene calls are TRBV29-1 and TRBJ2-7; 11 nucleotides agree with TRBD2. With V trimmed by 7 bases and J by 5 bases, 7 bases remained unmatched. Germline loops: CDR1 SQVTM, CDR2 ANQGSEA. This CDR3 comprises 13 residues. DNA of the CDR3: TGCAGCGGGAGAACTAGCGGGAGCGACGAGCAGTACTTC. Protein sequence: CSGRTSGSDEQYF.

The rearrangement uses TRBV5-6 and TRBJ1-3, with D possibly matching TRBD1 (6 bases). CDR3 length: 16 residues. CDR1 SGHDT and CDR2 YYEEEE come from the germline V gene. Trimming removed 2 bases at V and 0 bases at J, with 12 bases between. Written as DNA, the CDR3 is TGTGCCAGCAGCTTCTTAACGGACAGCTCTGGAAACACCATATATTTT. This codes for CASSFLTDSSGNTIYF.

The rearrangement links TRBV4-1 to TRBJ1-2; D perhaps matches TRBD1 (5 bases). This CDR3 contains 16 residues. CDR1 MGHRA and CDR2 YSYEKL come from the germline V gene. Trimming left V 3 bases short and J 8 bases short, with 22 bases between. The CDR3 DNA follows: TGCGCCAGCAGCCAGGAGCCATCATTCAGGGCCTCGGGCTACACCTTC. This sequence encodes CASSQEPSFRASGYTF.

The CDR3 reads CASSLVVWAGIANQPQHF. The CDR3 DNA follows: TGTGCCAGCAGCTTAGTCGTATGGGCAGGGATTGCCAATCAGCCCCAGCATTTT. The chain employs TRBV7-3 and TRBJ1-5; D is possibly TRBD1 (5 bases). Trimming took 2 bases from V and 3 from J, leaving 20 bases between them. This CDR3 is built from 18 residues. CDR1 and CDR2 from the germline V gene are SGHTA and FQGTGA.